The 28 T cell receptor beta chains below all came from one sample that was sequenced in a study of T cell responses to AZD1222 COVID-19 vaccine. TCRdb's copy holds only in-frame clones and misses some; the assay was immunoSEQ multiplex PCR. Here the sample spans about 200,000 clones, just over 90% being singletons. The specimen was peripheral blood, collected 28 days after the second AZD1222 dose. Receptor source: an adult who received the AZD1222 COVID-19 vaccine.

In this sample, this clone turned up a few times. This rearrangement joins TRBV7-9 to TRBJ2-7; D unresolved. Germline CDR1 reads SEHNR; CDR2 reads FQNEAQ (reference sequence). V was shortened by 2 bases and J by 2 bases, with 4 bases between the two germline ends. The CDR3 loop spans 12 amino acids. CDR3 amino acids: CASSLTPYEQYF. The CDR3, as DNA: TGTGCCAGCAGCTTAACTCCCTACGAGCAGTACTTC.

V gene TRBV5-4 combines with J gene TRBJ2-2; tentatively, D is TRBD1 (6 bases). Trimming left V 0 bases short and J 1 base short, with 7 bases between. Per the germline V gene, CDR1 is SGHNT and CDR2 is YYREEE (reference sequence). The CDR3 is made up of 15 amino acids. In DNA, the CDR3 is TGTGCCAGCAGCTTGGTGGACAGGAACACCGGGGAGCTGTTTTTT. Its protein product is CASSLVDRNTGELFF.

The rearrangement joins TRBV6-1 to TRBJ2-2, with 9 bases identical to TRBD1. Germline lookup yields CDR1 MNHNS and CDR2 SASEGT. J was trimmed by 8 bases and V by 1 base; bases with no gene match: 5. The CDR3 has 15 amino acids. The CDR3 sequence is CASSEGQGGAGELFF. As DNA, the CDR3 is TGTGCCAGCAGTGAAGGACAGGGGGGTGCTGGGGAGCTGTTTTTT.

This clone was counted between two and nine times. The rearrangement joins TRBV2 to TRBJ2-1; weak D call: TRBD2 (5 bases). CDR1 SNHLY and CDR2 FYNNEI come from the germline V gene. Trimming shortened V by 7 bases and J by 9 bases, and 16 bases separated the two germline ends. The CDR3 runs 13 residues. CDR3 DNA: TGTGCCAGCACCGCTCAACTAGAAGGTGAGCAGTTCTTC. It translates to CASTAQLEGEQFF.

This clone was seen only once. V usage is TRBV5-5 and J usage is TRBJ2-3; 9 bases are shared with TRBD2. The CDR3 is 16 residues long. Germline V gene data show CDR1 as SGHKS and CDR2 as YYEKEE (reference sequence). Trimming removed 4 bases from V and 11 bases from J; junction bases left unmatched: 17. The CDR3 sequence is CASSRTSSGKAPGQYF. The CDR3 bases are TGTGCCAGCAGCCGAACTTCTAGCGGGAAGGCCCCGGGGCAGTATTTT.

V is TRBV6-5 and J is TRBJ1-2; D gene ambiguous. V dropped 2 bases and J dropped 8 bases, with 9 bases sitting between them. The germline V gene has CDR1 MNHEY and CDR2 SVGAGI. The CDR3 is 12 residues long. The CDR3 DNA is TGTGCCAGCAGTTACGCGGGCGGCGGCTACACCTTC. Its translation is CASSYAGGGYTF.

This chain links TRBV5-1 with TRBJ2-7; 11 bases fit TRBD2. The V segment lost 4 bases and the J segment 1 base; nucleotides outside the gene matches: 4. This CDR3 is built from 15 residues. CDR1 and CDR2 from the germline V gene are SGHRS and YFSETQ. This CDR3 reads CASSPRLAGSYEQYF. The CDR3 DNA is TGCGCCAGCAGCCCGAGACTAGCGGGGTCCTACGAGCAGTACTTC.

The chain uses TRBV23-1 and TRBJ1-6, with 10 nucleotides matching TRBD1. TRBV23-1 is annotated as an ORF whose role is uncertain. The trim removed 4 bases at V and 5 bases at J, leaving 11 bases unmatched. The CDR3 loop spans 18 amino acids. The CDR3, as DNA: TGCGCCAGCAGTCGGGACAGGGGTAATAAAGAAGATAATTCACCCCTCCACTTT. Amino acids: CASSRDRGNKEDNSPLHF.

The chain has TRBV6-1 and TRBJ1-4, with D possibly matching TRBD1 (6 bases). The germline V and J ends were trimmed by 3 bases and 5 bases, with 10 bases remaining between them. The CDR3 totals 14 residues. Germline V gives CDR1 MNHNS, CDR2 SASEGT. CDR3 bases: TGTGCCAGCAGTGATCGGGGGGCGAATGAAAAACTGTTTTTT. It codes for CASSDRGANEKLFF.

The rearrangement uses TRBV10-3 and TRBJ1-6; a possible D gene is TRBD1 (5 bases). The CDR3 contains 14 residues. Trimming stripped 3 bases from V and 6 bases from J, with 9 bases between. CDR1 and CDR2 from the germline V gene are ENHRY and SYGVKD. CDR3 protein: CAISEGEANSPLHF. CDR3 nucleotide sequence: TGTGCCATCAGTGAAGGGGAGGCTAATTCACCCCTCCACTTT.

J is TRBJ2-5 and V is TRBV25-1; no reliable D call. Per germline, CDR1 MGHDK and CDR2 SYGVNS. The germline V and J ends were trimmed by 2 bases and 5 bases, with 9 bases remaining between them. This CDR3 is 13 amino acids long. CDR3 region: CASSEQEWETQYF. CDR3 coding DNA: TGTGCCAGCAGTGAACAGGAGTGGGAGACCCAGTACTTC.

The table lists this clone with a few counts. The chain combines TRBV7-9 with TRBJ2-7; the D is unclear. This CDR3 has 13 amino acids. V lost 0 bases and J lost 2, with 5 bases in between. Germline V gene sequence: CDR1 SEHNR, CDR2 FQNEAQ (reference sequence). CDR3: CASSLADPYEQYF. CDR3 DNA sequence: TGTGCCAGCAGCTTAGCGGACCCCTACGAGCAGTACTTC.

This chain uses TRBV4-1 with TRBJ2-1, with D maybe TRBD1 (5 bases). Germline V gene sequence: CDR1 MGHRA, CDR2 YSYEKL. This CDR3 has 16 residues. The V end lost 4 bases, the J end lost 0 bases, and 13 bases lay between the germline ends. The CDR3 loop reads CASSPRRQNSYNEQFF. CDR3 bases: TGCGCCAGCAGCCCAAGGAGACAGAACTCCTACAATGAGCAGTTCTTC.

The rearrangement links TRBV30 to TRBJ2-1; D is uncertain. Trimming pared 0 bases from V and 6 bases from J, leaving 6 bases between. The germline gives CDR1 GTSNPN, CDR2 SVGIG (reference sequence). The CDR3 length is 12 residues. The CDR3 loop is CAWSVTANEQFF. The CDR3, as DNA: TGTGCCTGGAGTGTAACCGCCAATGAGCAGTTCTTC.

This chain links TRBV19 with TRBJ1-1; 7 bases agree with TRBD1. Trimming at V came to 7 bases and at J to 4 bases, leaving 9 bases not matched to a gene. Germline CDR1 LNHDA, CDR2 SQIVND (reference sequence). The CDR3 spans 14 residues. The DNA for the CDR3 is TGTGCCAGTAAAGTGGACAGGTACGGCACTGAAGCTTTCTTT. Its translation is CASKVDRYGTEAFF.

This chain uses TRBV2 with TRBJ2-1; 11 bases fit TRBD2. This CDR3 contains 16 residues. V lost 5 bases to trimming and J lost 13 bases; unmatched junction nucleotides: 16. Germline CDR1 and CDR2: SNHLY and FYNNEI. The CDR3 loop reads CASSSRGTSGHNVQFF. CDR3 nucleotide sequence: TGTGCCAGCAGTAGCCGTGGGACTAGCGGTCACAATGTACAGTTCTTC.

J is TRBJ2-6 and V is TRBV7-3; TRBD1 aligns across 8 bases. J lost 0 bases, V lost 4 bases, and 8 bases had no gene match. The germline V gene has CDR1 SGHTA and CDR2 FQGTGA. This CDR3 is built from 18 residues. CDR3 nucleotide sequence: TGTGCCAGCAGCTCACGGACAGGGCTAAGCTCTGGGGCCAACGTCCTGACTTTC. Translating gives CASSSRTGLSSGANVLTF.

The CDR3 reads CASSIRPASEQYF. The CDR3 region has the DNA TGTGCCAGTAGTATAAGGCCCGCAAGCGAGCAGTACTTC. The chain recombines TRBV19 with TRBJ2-7; no clear D. V gave up 2 bases and J gave up 6 bases, with 11 bases separating them. Germline CDR1 reads LNHDA; CDR2 reads SQIVND (reference sequence). CDR3 length: 13 amino acids.

The J gene is TRBJ1-2, the V gene TRBV2; 7 bases map to TRBD1. CDR3 size: 14 residues. Germline lookup yields CDR1 SNHLY and CDR2 FYNNEI. J lost 10 bases, V lost 5 bases, and 13 bases had no gene match. CDR3 loop: CASSLSGTVGDYTF. CDR3 sequence (DNA): TGTGCCAGCAGTCTGTCCGGGACAGTGGGGGACTACACCTTC.

This chain uses TRBV6-5 with TRBJ1-1; 10 positions match TRBD1. CDR3 size: 12 residues. J was trimmed by 8 bases and V by 7 bases; bases with no gene match: 4. Germline V CDR1 and CDR2: MNHEY, SVGAGI. CDR3 loop: CASTGTGVEAFF. DNA of the CDR3: TGTGCCAGCACCGGGACAGGGGTCGAAGCTTTCTTT.

J is TRBJ1-2 and V is TRBV5-1, with 10 bases aligning to TRBD1. This CDR3 region has 15 residues. Germline V gives CDR1 SGHRS, CDR2 YFSETQ. With 2 bases clipped from V and 6 bases from J, the junction kept 7 bases outside the gene matches. The CDR3 loop reads CASSLPGQGLDGYTF. Written as DNA, the CDR3 is TGCGCCAGCAGCTTACCGGGACAGGGGTTGGATGGCTACACCTTC.

The V and J genes are TRBV3-1 (or the pseudogene TRBV3-2) and TRBJ2-1; tentative D call: TRBD2 (6 bases). Trimming left V 6 bases short and J 2 bases short, with 14 bases between. The CDR3 totals 15 residues. Germline values: CDR1 LGHDT, CDR2 YNNKEL (reference sequence). The CDR3 loop reads CASSRGGNTYNEQFF. The CDR3, as DNA: TGTGCCAGCAGTCGAGGCGGGAACACCTACAATGAGCAGTTCTTC.

The chain couples TRBV15 to TRBJ2-5; D is possibly TRBD2 (6 bases). V was cut by 4 bases and J by 7 bases, with 13 bases left in between. Germline V lookup: CDR1 LNHNV, CDR2 YYDKDF (reference sequence). This CDR3 comprises 13 residues. This chain's CDR3 is CATSTSSGVTQYF. CDR3 in DNA: TGTGCCACCAGCACCAGCTCGGGAGTGACCCAGTACTTC.

V and J are TRBV5-4 and TRBJ1-2, with TRBD1 identical over 7 bases. The V and J ends lost 4 bases and 4 bases, in that order; junction bases with no gene match: 7. The germline V gene encodes CDR1 SGHNT and CDR2 YYREEE (reference sequence). The CDR3 contains 14 residues. CDR3 DNA: TGTGCCAGCAGCGAACAGGGGTTGGGCTATGGCTACACCTTC. Its protein product is CASSEQGLGYGYTF.

The chain carries TRBV30 and TRBJ1-1; D gene unclear. The V gene lost 3 bases and the J gene lost 1 base, with 9 bases spanning the gap. The CDR3 totals 13 residues. Germline loops: CDR1 GTSNPN, CDR2 SVGIG (reference sequence). As DNA, the CDR3 is TGTGCCTGGAGGCTTACTCCGAACACTGAAGCTTTCTTT. Amino acids: CAWRLTPNTEAFF.

The gene calls are TRBV4-3 and TRBJ2-1; 7 bases are a match to TRBD2. Trimming at V came to 1 base and at J to 1 base, leaving 4 bases not matched to a gene. This CDR3 comprises 16 residues. Germline assignment: CDR1 LGHNA and CDR2 YSLEER. CDR3 region: CASSQVSGDSYNEQFF. CDR3 bases: TGCGCCAGCAGCCAAGTAAGCGGGGATTCCTACAATGAGCAGTTCTTC.

The chain is built from TRBV2 and TRBJ1-2; 7 bases match TRBD1. The junction had 7 bases not matched to a gene; V was cut back by 6 bases and J by 0 bases. This CDR3 has 15 residues. Germline CDR1 and CDR2: SNHLY and FYNNEI. CDR3 in DNA: TGTGCCAGCAGCCTCCCCGGACAGGCTAACTATGGCTACACCTTC. Translating it yields CASSLPGQANYGYTF.

This sequence joins TRBV30 and TRBJ2-7, with D perhaps matching TRBD2 (6 bases). In germline, CDR1 is GTSNPN, CDR2 SVGIG (reference sequence). The CDR3 is 13 amino acids. V was shortened by 2 bases and J by 0 bases, with 8 bases between the two germline ends. The CDR3 nucleotides are TGTGCCTGGAGTACCGGGAGCTCCTACGAGCAGTACTTC. Amino acids: CAWSTGSSYEQYF.